This section outlines one TCR beta chain sequence together with its context. Donors each provided about 10 milliliters of peripheral blood. Isolated PBMCs totaled at least 7 million in each sample. The record originates from a study of blood T cells in healthy people across ages. Using a J-beta primer mix together with a sample-barcoded 5' primer, a second PCR was run for roughly 7 to 12 cycles. TCRdb used MiXCR to reprocess the 5' RACE reads, holding one entry per CDR3 protein. The table includes approximately 940,000 distinct CDR3 sequences, around 49% detected once. What was sequenced was blood. The source of this sequence is a man under 40 in good health.

The CDR3 sequence: CSARDLAPSASYGYTF. The CDR3 DNA reads as TGCAGTGCTAGAGATTTGGCGCCTTCAGCTAGCTATGGCTACACCTTC. The chain combines TRBV20-1 with TRBJ1-2; D is ambiguous. This CDR3 spans 16 amino acids. Germline CDR1 DFQATT, CDR2 SNEGSKA (reference sequence). Trimming left V 0 bases short and J 4 bases short, with 18 bases between.